The 27 T cell receptor beta chains in this list originate from one sample, sequenced in a study of technical replicates of blood from a few donors. Assay: immunoSEQ multiplex PCR; the TCRdb copy retains only in-frame clones and omits some. The sample has fewer than 90,000 clones, around 89% seen once. The sequenced material came from T cells isolated from PBMCs. The receptors stem from a human donor in good health.

Here the CDR3 DNA reads TGTGCCAGCAACCCTGAACAGGTAAGCAATGAGCAGTTCTTC. Translating it yields CASNPEQVSNEQFF. The rearrangement links TRBV6-4 to TRBJ2-1; possibly TRBD1 for D (5 bases). The V gene lost 7 bases and the J gene lost 6 bases, with 16 bases spanning the gap. From germline, CDR1 is MRHNA and CDR2 SNTAGT. The CDR3 has 14 residues.

The chain recombines TRBV2 with TRBJ1-3, with unresolved D. Trimming pared 3 bases from V and 0 bases from J, leaving 12 bases between. Germline CDR1 SNHLY, CDR2 FYNNEI. This CDR3 spans 16 amino acids. CDR3 loop: CASSEGRGISGNTIYF. CDR3 sequence (DNA): TGTGCCAGCAGTGAGGGGAGAGGTATCTCTGGAAACACCATATATTTT.

The chain carries TRBV7-2 and TRBJ1-2; TRBD1 agrees at 10 bases. Germline assignment: CDR1 SGHTA and CDR2 FQGNSA. The CDR3 is 16 residues long. The junction had 13 bases not matched to a gene; V was cut back by 5 bases and J by 7 bases. CDR3 protein: CASSTQPGTGATGYTF. CDR3 sequence (DNA): TGTGCCAGCAGCACCCAACCCGGGACAGGGGCAACTGGCTACACCTTC.

The rearrangement links TRBV10-2 to TRBJ2-2; 9 positions agree with TRBD1. J lost 4 bases, V lost 7 bases, and 10 bases had no gene match. There are 16 residues in the CDR3. CDR1 is WSHSY and CDR2 is SAAADI in the germline V gene. Written as DNA, the CDR3 is TGCGCCAGCACAGAGGTACAGGGGGCGAGCACCGGGGAGCTGTTTTTT. Translated, it gives CASTEVQGASTGELFF.

The chain couples TRBV28 to TRBJ1-2; a weak D match, TRBD1 (6 bases). The germline V gene has CDR1 MDHEN and CDR2 SYDVKM. With 4 bases removed from V and 3 bases from J, the gap between germline ends came to 18 bases. CDR3 size: 16 residues. The CDR3 DNA reads TGTGCCAGCAGTTCCCCAGGGCAGGGGAGGGACTATGGCTACACCTTC. Residues: CASSSPGQGRDYGYTF.

The chain uses TRBV7-3 and TRBJ2-2; TRBD2 agrees at 8 bases. The CDR3 spans 17 residues. The junction had 15 bases not matched to a gene; V was cut back by 6 bases and J by 6 bases. The germline V gene encodes CDR1 SGHTA and CDR2 FQGTGA. The DNA of the CDR3 is TGTGCCAGCAGTCCTTCGACCGGGACTAGTCTTCCCGGGGAGCTGTTTTTT. It yields the protein CASSPSTGTSLPGELFF.

This clone was observed once. This rearrangement joins TRBV1 to TRBJ1-4; the table's D call, TRBD1, has no DNA check behind it. TRBV1 is an annotated pseudogene. CDR3 length: 16 amino acids. CDR3 residues: CTSSQGVHSKNEKLFF. CDR3 bases: TGCACCAGCAGCCAAGGGGTTCACAGTAAGAATGAAAAACTGTTTTTT.

The chain recombines TRBV30 with TRBJ1-1, with 8 nucleotides matching TRBD1. V trimming: 7 bases; J trimming: 3 bases; junction bases outside the gene matches: 16. Germline CDR1 GTSNPN, CDR2 SVGIG (reference sequence). CDR3 length: 16 residues. CDR3 nucleotides: TGTGCCTTTAACTCGGACAGGGCAGGTACTCACACTGAAGCTTTCTTT. Translation: CAFNSDRAGTHTEAFF.

The chain has TRBV5-1 and TRBJ1-2, with D perhaps matching TRBD1 (5 bases). CDR3 length: 15 residues. V gave up 0 bases and J gave up 9 bases, with 18 bases separating them. Germline-derived CDR1 and CDR2 are SGHRS and YFSETQ. The CDR3 spells CASSLEGGDLSRYTF. CDR3 DNA sequence: TGCGCCAGCAGCTTGGAGGGAGGGGATCTTTCTCGCTACACCTTC. The variable domain in full, with the rest retrieved from reference TRBV5-1 and TRBJ1-2, is KAGVTQTPRYLIKTRGQQVTLSCSPISGHRSVSWYQQTPGQGLQFLFEYFSETQRNKGNFPGRFSGRQFSNSRSEMNVSTLELGDSALYLCASSLEGGDLSRYTFGSGTRLTVV.

Only one count was recorded for this clone. The V call is TRBV9, the J call TRBJ2-1; possibly TRBD1 for D (5 bases). V was shortened by 1 base and J by 9 bases, with 8 bases between the two germline ends. CDR1 is SGDLS, CDR2 YYNGEE, per germline. The CDR3 consists of 12 residues. CDR3 sequence reads: CASSVPRAEQFF. CDR3 coding DNA: TGTGCCAGCAGCGTACCCAGGGCTGAGCAGTTCTTC.

V is TRBV9 and J is TRBJ2-7; the match to TRBD1 covers 7 bases. After removal of 4 bases from V and 2 bases from J, the junction contained 3 bases not matched to a gene. This CDR3 is built from 13 residues. Germline loops: CDR1 SGDLS, CDR2 YYNGEE. CDR3 nucleotides: TGTGCCAGCAGCCCGGGACAGACCTACGAGCAGTACTTC. Amino acid sequence: CASSPGQTYEQYF. Supplemented by reference TRBV9 and TRBJ2-7, the full variable domain reads DSGVTQTPKHLITATGQRVTLRCSPRSGDLSVYWYQQSLDQGLQFLIQYYNGEERAKGNILERFSAQQFPDLHSELNLSSLELGDSALYFCASSPGQTYEQYFGPGTRLTVT.

CDR3: CASNARGLRTEAFF. The CDR3, as DNA: TGTGCCAGCAACGCAAGGGGGTTACGGACTGAAGCTTTCTTT. This sequence joins TRBV6-5 and TRBJ1-1, with a weak D call TRBD1 (6 bases). Germline V gene data show CDR1 as MNHEY and CDR2 as SVGAGI. This CDR3 region has 14 residues. V lost 7 bases and J lost 5, with 17 bases in between.

The V gene is TRBV27, the J gene TRBJ1-1, with TRBD1 matching 9 bases. Trimming removed 4 bases from V and 0 bases from J; junction bases left unmatched: 6. CDR1 and CDR2 from the germline V gene are MNHEY and SMNVEV (reference sequence). The CDR3 covers 16 residues. CDR3 region: CASSSGTGTMNTEAFF. The CDR3 DNA follows: TGTGCCAGCAGTTCCGGGACAGGGACGATGAACACTGAAGCTTTCTTT.

The J gene is TRBJ1-3, the V gene TRBV9; 9 bases match TRBD1. The CDR3 extends over 15 amino acids. CDR1 is SGDLS and CDR2 is YYNGEE in the germline V gene. V shed 3 bases and J 2 bases; nucleotides not matched to a gene: 3. In DNA, the CDR3 is TGTGCCAGCAGCGGAAGGACAGGGGCTGGAAACACCATATATTTT. This encodes CASSGRTGAGNTIYF.

The rearrangement uses TRBV4-1 and TRBJ1-3; TRBD1 matches at 8 bases. This CDR3 has 16 residues. J was trimmed by 3 bases and V by 0 bases; bases with no gene match: 4. CDR1 MGHRA and CDR2 YSYEKL come from the germline V gene. In DNA form, the CDR3 reads TGCGCCAGCAGCCAAGAGAGACAGGGGAATGGAAACACCATATATTTT. Its translation: CASSQERQGNGNTIYF.

V gene TRBV4-2 combines with J gene TRBJ2-7; D perhaps matches TRBD2 (5 bases). The CDR3 runs to 13 residues. Germline-derived CDR1 and CDR2 are LGHNA and YNFKEQ. V lost 3 bases and J lost 4, with 10 bases in between. The CDR3: CASSQRLIYEQYF. CDR3 sequence (DNA): TGTGCCAGCAGCCAGAGACTAATTTACGAGCAGTACTTC.

The CDR3 is CASSLDISGSISYNEQFF. The CDR3 DNA is TGCGCCAGCAGCTTGGATATTAGCGGGAGCATCTCCTACAATGAGCAGTTCTTC. This chain joins TRBV5-1 and TRBJ2-1; TRBD2 matches at 9 bases. The CDR3 has 18 residues. Germline V lookup: CDR1 SGHRS, CDR2 YFSETQ. V lost 0 bases to trimming and J lost 0 bases; unmatched junction nucleotides: 7.

This clone was detected only a few times. The rearrangement joins TRBV11-2 to TRBJ1-1; 7 bases line up with TRBD1. The CDR3 sequence is 13 residues long. V gave up 5 bases and J gave up 12 bases; unmatched junction bases: 12. Looked up from germline, CDR1 is SGHAT and CDR2 is FQNNGV. The CDR3, as DNA: TGTGCCAGCAGCGCCCAACAGGGGATAGGAACTTTCTTT. Translation: CASSAQQGIGTFF.

The V gene is TRBV5-1, the J gene TRBJ2-5, with 9 bases lining up with TRBD2. The V gene end was trimmed by 4 bases and the J gene end by 5 bases; junction bases not matched to a gene: 12. The CDR3 has 16 residues. Germline loops: CDR1 SGHRS, CDR2 YFSETQ. This CDR3 reads CASSGILAGVRETQYF. CDR3 DNA sequence: TGCGCCAGCAGCGGCATCTTAGCGGGAGTTAGGGAGACCCAGTACTTC.

V usage is TRBV28 and J usage is TRBJ1-5; D gene uncertain. CDR3 length: 15 amino acids. Germline V CDR1 and CDR2: MDHEN, SYDVKM. V lost 0 bases and J lost 0, with 6 bases in between. Here the CDR3 reads CASSLWQISNQPQHF. The DNA for the CDR3 is TGTGCCAGCAGTTTATGGCAGATTAGCAATCAGCCCCAGCATTTT.

The chain recombines TRBV19 with TRBJ2-7; 9 nucleotides align to TRBD1. V lost 4 bases to trimming and J lost 4 bases; unmatched junction nucleotides: 2. CDR1 LNHDA and CDR2 SQIVND come from the germline V gene (reference sequence). There are 13 residues in the CDR3. The CDR3 loop is CASSRDREYEQYF. In DNA, the CDR3 is TGTGCCAGTAGTAGGGACAGGGAATACGAGCAGTACTTC.

The chain joins TRBV7-9 to TRBJ1-4; possible D gene TRBD1, 5 bases. The CDR3 is 15 residues long. Germline CDR1 SEHNR, CDR2 FQNEAQ (reference sequence). Trimming cost V 2 bases and J 6 bases, with 13 bases left between them. As DNA, the CDR3 is TGTGCCAGCAGCTTATTAACGGGAGGGGATGAAAAACTGTTTTTT. It translates to CASSLLTGGDEKLFF.

The chain links TRBV27 to TRBJ2-7; TRBD1 agrees at 9 bases. The CDR3 sequence is 16 residues long. Trimming took 6 bases from V and 4 from J; bases not matched to a gene: 13. CDR1 and CDR2 from the germline V gene are MNHEY and SMNVEV (reference sequence). CDR3 nucleotides: TGTGCCAGCAGCACAGGAAGGGGACAGGGAAAATACGAGCAGTACTTC. It specifies CASSTGRGQGKYEQYF.

The chain employs TRBV27 and TRBJ2-3; 8 bases align to TRBD2. Germline V gene sequence: CDR1 MNHEY, CDR2 SMNVEV (reference sequence). J lost 2 bases, V lost 3 bases, and 10 bases had no gene match. The CDR3 consists of 17 residues. CDR3 nucleotides: TGTGCCAGCAGTTTGTGGTCTAGCGGGCCAAACACAGATACGCAGTATTTT. It specifies CASSLWSSGPNTDTQYF.

Comment on this clone: The same CDR3 also results from other DNA sequences found in this sample. This rearrangement joins TRBV6-5 to TRBJ2-1, with 14 bases fitting TRBD2. This CDR3 region has 14 residues. V dropped 4 bases and J dropped 8; count of bases not matched to a gene: 1. In germline, CDR1 is MNHEY, CDR2 SVGAGI. The CDR3 bases are TGTGCCAGCAGTTGGGGACTAGCGGGAGATGAGCAGTTCTTC. This translates into CASSWGLAGDEQFF.

The chain recombines TRBV7-9 with TRBJ1-2; TRBD1 agrees at 7 bases. Per germline, CDR1 SEHNR and CDR2 FQNEAQ (reference sequence). V shed 5 bases, J shed 4 bases, and the junction held 4 bases outside the gene matches. The CDR3 spans 13 residues. The CDR3 reads CASSPQGVYGYTF. CDR3 coding DNA: TGTGCCAGCAGCCCCCAGGGGGTCTATGGCTACACCTTC.

This chain uses TRBV27 with TRBJ2-2; TRBD2 agrees at 16 bases. V dropped 4 bases and J dropped 6; count of bases not matched to a gene: 5. Germline assignment: CDR1 MNHEY and CDR2 SMNVEV (reference sequence). The CDR3 has 17 amino acids. CDR3 amino acids: CASSSPGLAGGAGELFF. In DNA, the CDR3 is TGTGCCAGCAGTTCACCGGGACTAGCGGGAGGGGCCGGGGAGCTGTTTTTT.